The 16 T cell receptor beta chains listed next were all sequenced from one sample in a study of early T cells in non-severe SARS-CoV-2 infection (dated by TCRdb to the early 2020s). Receptor amplification or capture employed 5' RACE. The data were produced on a NextSeq 500. The raw public reads went through TCRdb reprocessing: fastp at Q25, MiXCR clone calling, in-frame beta chains kept. Each entry merges the rows of one CDR3 protein and shows their most common DNA and genes. The sample includes around 48,000 distinct CDR3 sequences, with less than 15% observed a single time. The top ten clonotypes cover 10% to 13% of the sample. Sequencing was done on a sample of whole blood. The receptors shown here come from an adult who was a healthcare worker with PCR-confirmed SARS-CoV-2 infection or an uninfected control (not recorded which).

A few counts support this clonotype. The chain links TRBV6-5 to TRBJ1-6; D uncertain. V was clipped by 6 bases and J by 9 bases, with 15 bases between them. This CDR3 contains 14 residues. Germline values: CDR1 MNHEY, CDR2 SVGAGI. The CDR3 here is CASSLEAGRSPLHF. In DNA form, the CDR3 reads TGTGCCAGCAGCCTGGAGGCTGGGCGTTCACCCCTCCACTTT.

This chain uses TRBV3-1 with TRBJ1-2, with D tentatively TRBD1 (5 bases). Germline V gives CDR1 LGHDT, CDR2 YNNKEL (reference sequence). Trimming pared 3 bases from V and 2 bases from J, leaving 7 bases between. CDR3 size: 13 residues. CDR3 residues: CASSHRGNYGYTF. DNA of the CDR3: TGTGCCAGCAGCCACCGGGGCAACTATGGCTACACCTTC.

The chain has TRBV28 and TRBJ2-3, with 9 positions matching TRBD2. The germline V gene has CDR1 MDHEN and CDR2 SYDVKM. The CDR3 contains 16 residues. The J segment lost 0 bases and the V segment lost 4 bases, leaving 5 bases of the junction unmatched. CDR3 nucleotide sequence: TGTGCCAGCAGTTCATGGACTAGCGAAAGCACAGATACGCAGTATTTT. It translates to CASSSWTSESTDTQYF.

This clonotype was detected only a few times. The chain carries TRBV11-2 and TRBJ1-4; no clear D. The CDR3 is made up of 13 amino acids. Germline CDR1 and CDR2: SGHAT and FQNNGV. Trimming shortened V by 5 bases and J by 8 bases, and 12 bases separated the two germline ends. Written as DNA, the CDR3 is TGTGCCAGCAGCCTCCGACAAACCGAAAAACTGTTTTTT. This sequence encodes CASSLRQTEKLFF.

This clonotype was observed a handful of times. The gene calls are TRBV11-2 and TRBJ2-2; 8 bases match TRBD1. Germline V gene sequence: CDR1 SGHAT, CDR2 FQNNGV. V shed 6 bases and J 1 base; nucleotides not matched to a gene: 13. This CDR3 is built from 18 residues. Written as DNA, the CDR3 is TGTGCCAGCAGACACCTTCGGGCAGGGGGCGGGAACACCGGGGAGCTGTTTTTT. Translation: CASRHLRAGGGNTGELFF.

This clonotype has more than one count but fewer than ten. This chain uses TRBV7-2 with TRBJ2-7; TRBD1 matches at 9 bases. Germline CDR1 and CDR2: SGHTA and FQGNSA. The CDR3 runs 14 residues. Unmatched junction bases numbered 4, after V lost 4 bases and J lost 3 bases. The CDR3: CASSSRQGGYEQYF. CDR3 DNA sequence: TGTGCCAGCAGCTCCAGACAGGGGGGCTACGAGCAGTACTTC.

The chain uses TRBV14 and TRBJ2-2; no clear D gene. CDR3 length: 14 residues. Germline V CDR1 and CDR2: SGHDN, FVKESK. Trimming removed 1 base from V and 4 bases from J, with 7 bases in between. CDR3 sequence reads: CASSQVRLTGELFF. CDR3 in DNA: TGTGCCAGCAGCCAAGTGAGGCTCACCGGGGAGCTGTTTTTT.

A few counts support this clonotype. This chain connects TRBV12-3 or TRBV12-4 to TRBJ1-1, with 7 bases matching TRBD1. The V segment lost 4 bases and the J segment 7 bases; nucleotides outside the gene matches: 9. The CDR3 loop spans 14 amino acids. CDR3 sequence reads: CASSSGQDVYEAFF. CDR3 nucleotides: TGTGCCAGCAGTTCCGGACAGGATGTTTATGAAGCTTTCTTT.

The chain uses TRBV5-1 and TRBJ2-5; D is perhaps TRBD1 or TRBD2 (6 bases each). Trimming stripped 1 base from V and 1 base from J, with 20 bases between. Germline CDR1 and CDR2: SGHRS and YFSETQ. This CDR3 spans 18 amino acids. For the CDR3, the DNA is TGCGCCAGCAGCTTGAGGGCCCGGGGGCAACCCTTCCAAGAGACCCAGTACTTC. Residues: CASSLRARGQPFQETQYF.

This clonotype occurred a few times. J is TRBJ1-3 and V is TRBV4-2; D ambiguous. Germline lookup yields CDR1 LGHNA and CDR2 YNFKEQ. CDR3 length equals 16 residues. Trimming shortened V by 0 bases and J by 4 bases, and 13 bases separated the two germline ends. The CDR3 is CASSQDVTRGGNTIYF. The CDR3 DNA reads as TGTGCCAGCAGCCAAGATGTTACAAGAGGGGGAAACACCATATATTTT.

The chain has TRBV12-3 or TRBV12-4 and TRBJ2-1; the D is unclear. The CDR3 is made up of 16 amino acids. Deletions cut 4 bases from V and 9 bases from J, with 22 bases between. The DNA of the CDR3 is TGTGCCAGCAGTTCCCAGTCAGCCCGGGTAGCCGGTGAGCAGTTCTTC. Translating it yields CASSSQSARVAGEQFF.

V and J are TRBV4-1 and TRBJ2-5; D unresolved. V was cut by 4 bases and J by 7 bases, with 13 bases left in between. CDR3 size: 13 residues. Germline CDR1 and CDR2: MGHRA and YSYEKL. The CDR3 here is CASSLVGLGTQYF. The CDR3 DNA is TGCGCCAGCAGCCTCGTCGGGTTAGGGACCCAGTACTTC.

This clonotype was seen ten or more times. The gene calls are TRBV11-2 and TRBJ2-3; 7 bases fit TRBD1. Looked up from germline, CDR1 is SGHAT and CDR2 is FQNNGV. The CDR3 has 16 residues. The trim removed 2 bases at V and 1 base at J, leaving 6 bases unmatched. Written as DNA, the CDR3 is TGTGCCAGCAGCTTACCGTGGGGGACAGGCACAGATACGCAGTATTTT. Protein: CASSLPWGTGTDTQYF. Full variable domain (missing parts from reference TRBV11-2 and TRBJ2-3): EAGVAQSPRYKIIEKRQSVAFWCNPISGHATLYWYQQILGQGPKLLIQFQNNGVVDDSQLPKDRFSAERLKGVDSTLKIQPAKLEDSAVYLCASSLPWGTGTDTQYFGPGTRLTVL.

This clonotype was found a few times. The chain recombines TRBV7-9 with TRBJ1-2, with D possibly TRBD1 on 6 matching bases. The CDR3 is 17 residues long. Trimming cost V 1 base and J 1 base, with 16 bases left between them. CDR1 is SEHNR, CDR2 FQNEAQ, per germline (reference sequence). CDR3 in amino acids: CASSLDIGQLVNYGYTF. In DNA form, the CDR3 reads TGTGCCAGCAGCTTAGACATTGGACAGTTAGTTAACTATGGCTACACCTTC.

This clonotype showed up many times. The V gene is TRBV20-1, the J gene TRBJ2-1; D might be TRBD1 (6 bases). CDR1 DFQATT and CDR2 SNEGSKA come from the germline V gene (reference sequence). Trimming cost V 3 bases and J 0 bases, with 12 bases left between them. The CDR3 runs 15 residues. The DNA for the CDR3 is TGCAGTGCTAGCTTTACAGGGAGCTCCTACAATGAGCAGTTCTTC. Translating it yields CSASFTGSSYNEQFF.

Many counts were recorded for this clonotype. The chain couples TRBV7-2 to TRBJ1-1; 7 bases line up with TRBD1. Trimming at V came to 4 bases and at J to 5 bases, leaving 10 bases not matched to a gene. The germline V gene has CDR1 SGHTA and CDR2 FQGNSA. The CDR3 runs to 15 residues. The CDR3 DNA is TGTGCCAGCAGCTCCCCGACAGGGAGAGGGACTGAAGCTTTCTTT. Amino acid sequence: CASSSPTGRGTEAFF.